The subject of this entry is one TCR beta chain. Repertoires were generated with immunoSEQ multiplex PCR, while TCRdb's copy carries only in-frame clones and drops some. There are fewer than 900,000 clones in the sample; 89% occur only once, and nearly 1.5% lies in the top ten. This specimen belongs to a study of Ad26.COV2.S vaccination and SARS-CoV-2 variants. Study summary: The authors gave Ad26.COV2.S intramuscularly, either once or twice 56 days apart.

Treatment meaning: some 19 received Ad26.COV2.S at low or high dose, single or two shots; about five received placebo; per-sample allocation not given. The samples date from day 63 after the first vaccine or placebo injection. This clonotype originated in a person between 18 and 65 years old who received the Ad26.COV2.S COVID-19 vaccine or a placebo. The sequencing here drew on peripheral blood, taken in a trial of Ad26.COV2.S vaccine versus placebo.

Here the CDR3 reads CASSTNRTGVEQYF. Written as DNA, the CDR3 is TGTGCCAGCAGCACCAACCGGACAGGGGTGGAGCAGTACTTC. The chain couples TRBV21-1 to TRBJ2-7; the table's D gene call, TRBD1, was not cross checked with the DNA. TRBV21-1 is tagged as a pseudogene. This CDR3 contains 14 residues.